This passage covers 29 T cell receptor beta chains from one sample sequenced in a study of CD8+ T cells in alopecia areata (dated by TCRdb to between 2017 and 2018). Library preparation used the immunoSEQ multiplex PCR assay. For TCR sequencing, RNA was extracted from every sample and reverse transcribed into cDNA to serve as template. Entries here come from immuneACCESS through TCRdb and include only in-frame sequences with V and J called. Some clones fail to appear in such tables; in the studies checked, an unresolved V gene covers under half of the shortfall, and the cause of the remainder is unknown. The sample yields 210,000 or so clones; just over 65% were counted once. More than 0.95% of the sample is in the top ten clones. The treatment or condition label, read with the paper, signifies: oral pan-JAK inhibitor, 5-10 mg twice daily. The sample consisted of CD4+ T cells sorted from blood, taken at week 44, from a patient treated with tofacitinib. The receptors were gathered from a human donor with alopecia areata.

V usage is TRBV29-1 and J usage is TRBJ2-3; D remains unclear. The CDR3 consists of 11 residues. Germline V lookup: CDR1 SQVTM, CDR2 ANQGSEA. Trimming stripped 6 bases from V and 2 bases from J, with 6 bases between. This CDR3 reads CSVENTDTQYF. The CDR3 bases are TGCAGCGTCGAAAACACAGATACGCAGTATTTT.

This clone appeared a single time. The chain uses TRBV2 and TRBJ2-6; D may be TRBD2 (5 bases). V was pared by 8 bases and J by 0 bases, with 11 bases between. CDR1 SNHLY and CDR2 FYNNEI come from the germline V gene. The length of the CDR3 is 15 residues. CDR3 in amino acids: CASGRLTSGANVLTF. CDR3 bases: TGTGCCAGCGGAAGACTAACCTCTGGGGCCAACGTCCTGACTTTC.

About this clone itself: Its ends do not fully match the called genes, so a read error is possible. The chain links TRBV5-1 to TRBJ1-2; a weak D match, TRBD1 (5 bases). Germline assignment: CDR1 SGHRS and CDR2 YFSETQ. CDR3 length equals 12 residues. The CDR3 region has the DNA TGCGCCAGCAGCTTGGATAGGGGAGGTCTGGCCTTC. This translates into CASSLDRGGLAF.

This chain uses TRBV2 with TRBJ2-1; 9 nucleotides align to TRBD2. Unmatched junction bases numbered 7, after V lost 7 bases and J lost 3 bases. Per the germline V gene, CDR1 is SNHLY and CDR2 is FYNNEI. The CDR3 is made up of 15 amino acids. The CDR3 DNA reads as TGTGCCAGCAAACGTTCTAGCGGGGACTACAATGAGCAGTTCTTC. Protein sequence: CASKRSSGDYNEQFF.

V is TRBV4-3 and J is TRBJ1-1, with no clear D. CDR1 is LGHNA, CDR2 YSLEER, per germline. The CDR3 consists of 14 residues. Trimming cost V 2 bases and J 7 bases, with 14 bases left between them. Written as DNA, the CDR3 is TGCGCCAGCAGCCAAAGTCTGGCCGAGTTTGAAGCTTTCTTT. Its protein product is CASSQSLAEFEAFF.

The chain is built from TRBV14 and TRBJ1-3; D is ambiguous. The CDR3 is made up of 13 amino acids. V was trimmed by 1 base and J by 3 bases, leaving 4 bases between them. Germline CDR1 and CDR2: SGHDN and FVKESK. CDR3 coding DNA: TGTGCCAGCAGCCAAGTAGGTGGAAACACCATATATTTT. This sequence encodes CASSQVGGNTIYF. The whole variable domain, remainder taken from reference TRBV14 and TRBJ1-3, is EAGVTQFPSHSVIEKGQTVTLRCDPISGHDNLYWYRRVMGKEIKFLLHFVKESKQDESGMPNNRFLAERTGGTYSTLKVQPAELEDSGVYFCASSQVGGNTIYFGEGSWLTVV.

This rearrangement joins TRBV14 to TRBJ1-1; D call uncertain. Germline V CDR1 and CDR2: SGHDN, FVKESK. Trimming removed 0 bases at V and 1 base at J, with 9 bases between. The length of the CDR3 is 15 residues. As DNA, the CDR3 is TGTGCCAGCAGCCAAGATTTCGGGTGGAACACTGAAGCTTTCTTT. Translating it yields CASSQDFGWNTEAFF.

In its sample, this clone was seen a few times. The chain is built from TRBV5-1 and TRBJ2-3, with D possibly TRBD2 on 5 matching bases. This CDR3 region has 15 residues. V gave up 4 bases and J gave up 2 bases, with 14 bases separating them. CDR1 and CDR2 from the germline V gene are SGHRS and YFSETQ. CDR3 in amino acids: CASSLQLRATDTQYF. The CDR3 DNA is TGCGCCAGCAGCCTTCAGTTGCGGGCCACAGATACGCAGTATTTT.

This clone has just a few counts. The rearrangement joins TRBV29-1 to TRBJ1-1; no reliable D call. The germline V gene encodes CDR1 SQVTM and CDR2 ANQGSEA. This CDR3 comprises 14 residues. Deletions cut 7 bases from V and 1 base from J, with 16 bases between. CDR3 amino acids: CSARSGQANTEAFF. Here the CDR3 DNA reads TGCAGCGCGAGGTCTGGGCAGGCGAACACTGAAGCTTTCTTT.

The chain recombines TRBV27 with TRBJ2-5, with D tentatively TRBD1 (5 bases). Trimming shortened V by 4 bases and J by 1 base, and 7 bases separated the two germline ends. This CDR3 is 13 amino acids long. Germline lookup yields CDR1 MNHEY and CDR2 SMNVEV (reference sequence). The chain's CDR3 is CASSWGSQETQYF. In nucleotides, the CDR3 is TGTGCCAGCAGTTGGGGCAGCCAAGAGACCCAGTACTTC.

This chain joins TRBV7-9 and TRBJ1-2; maybe TRBD1 (5 bases). With 4 bases removed from V and 3 bases from J, the gap between germline ends came to 9 bases. From germline, CDR1 is SEHNR and CDR2 FQNEAQ (reference sequence). CDR3 length: 13 residues. The CDR3 is CASSSDIYYGYTF. The CDR3 nucleotides are TGTGCCAGCAGCTCGGACATCTACTATGGCTACACCTTC.

This clone was counted a single time. The chain uses TRBV28 and TRBJ1-6; no clear D. The CDR3 totals 14 residues. Between the trimmed V and J ends, which lost 2 bases and 4 bases, there was a span of 6 bases. CDR1 is MDHEN and CDR2 is SYDVKM in the germline V gene. CDR3 sequence (DNA): TGTGCCAGCAGTTTAGCAGTTTATAATTCACCCCTCCACTTT. Translated: CASSLAVYNSPLHF.

This clone was recorded at least ten times. The chain links TRBV6-1 to TRBJ2-3; no clear D. The CDR3 is 14 residues long. The germline V gene has CDR1 MNHNS and CDR2 SASEGT. V shed 4 bases and J shed 2 bases, with 10 bases lying between them. CDR3 bases: TGTGCCAGCAGTGGACCTTTCAACACAGATACGCAGTATTTT. Its translation is CASSGPFNTDTQYF.

The chain links TRBV29-1 to TRBJ2-7; D is perhaps TRBD1 (6 bases). This CDR3 is built from 13 residues. Looked up from germline, CDR1 is SQVTM and CDR2 is ANQGSEA. Deletions cut 4 bases from V and 6 bases from J, with 16 bases between. The CDR3 DNA reads as TGCAGCGTTGCTATGACACAGGGTTCCGAGCAGTACTTC. Protein: CSVAMTQGSEQYF.

This clone was counted a single time. V gene TRBV30 combines with J gene TRBJ1-2; 9 nucleotides agree with TRBD1. Germline V gene sequence: CDR1 GTSNPN, CDR2 SVGIG (reference sequence). The CDR3 spans 14 residues. The V and J ends lost 3 bases and 8 bases, in that order; junction bases with no gene match: 10. The DNA of the CDR3 is TGTGCCTGGAGCCCCATACAGGGGGCGCGAGGCTACACCTTC. It codes for CAWSPIQGARGYTF.

This clone was seen just once. The CDR3 sequence is CASPDTQYF. CDR3 in DNA: TGTGCCAGTCCAGATACGCAGTATTTT. The chain uses TRBV7-9 and TRBJ2-3; D remains ambiguous. CDR3 size: 9 residues. Germline V lookup: CDR1 SEHNR, CDR2 FQNEAQ (reference sequence). V was trimmed by 9 bases and J by 4 bases, leaving 2 bases between them. The entire variable domain, with the rest obtained from reference TRBV7-9 and TRBJ2-3, is as follows: DTGVSQNPRHKITKRGQNVTFRCDPISEHNRLYWYRQTLGQGPEFLTYFQNEAQLEKSRLLSDRFSAERPKGSFSTLEIQRTEQGDSAMYLCASPDTQYFGPGTRLTVL.

The V and J genes are TRBV6-1 and TRBJ2-3; 9 bases fit TRBD1. The CDR3 runs to 18 residues. Germline values: CDR1 MNHNS, CDR2 SASEGT. V gave up 3 bases and J gave up 2 bases; unmatched junction bases: 12. The CDR3 DNA reads as TGTGCCAGCAGTGAGAAGGGTATCGGGACAGGGTACACAGATACGCAGTATTTT. Its protein product is CASSEKGIGTGYTDTQYF.

The V call is TRBV27, the J call TRBJ1-6; a possible D gene is TRBD1 (5 bases). Trimming removed 5 bases from V and 4 bases from J, with 12 bases in between. The CDR3 runs to 15 residues. Germline CDR1 and CDR2: MNHEY and SMNVEV (reference sequence). This CDR3 is CASSSAGSYNSPLHF. The CDR3 DNA is TGTGCCAGCAGTAGCGCAGGGAGTTATAATTCACCCCTCCACTTT.

The V and J genes are TRBV20-1 and TRBJ1-1; 12 bases line up with TRBD1. Germline V lookup: CDR1 DFQATT, CDR2 SNEGSKA (reference sequence). The CDR3 loop spans 11 amino acids. CDR3 coding DNA: TGCAGCCTTCCGGGACAGGGGGCAGCTTTCTTT. Translated, it gives CSLPGQGAAFF.

The chain recombines TRBV29-1 with TRBJ2-2, with D unclear. Between the trimmed V and J ends, which lost 7 bases and 0 bases, there was a span of 12 bases. Germline loops: CDR1 SQVTM, CDR2 ANQGSEA. The CDR3 has 14 amino acids. CDR3 sequence: CSARIKSNTGELFF. The CDR3 coding sequence is TGCAGCGCCCGAATAAAATCGAACACCGGGGAGCTGTTTTTT.

This clone was recorded only once. V is TRBV29-1 and J is TRBJ1-2, with TRBD1 as a possible D gene (6 bases). Trimming shortened V by 5 bases and J by 6 bases, and 16 bases separated the two germline ends. The CDR3 length is 13 residues. Germline V gene sequence: CDR1 SQVTM, CDR2 ANQGSEA. Written as DNA, the CDR3 is TGCAGCGTTCTAATCAGGGGACTCGATGGCTACACCTTC. It encodes CSVLIRGLDGYTF.

The chain combines TRBV10-3 with TRBJ2-1; D perhaps matches TRBD2 (5 bases). Germline V gene sequence: CDR1 ENHRY, CDR2 SYGVKD. The CDR3 has 14 amino acids. Deletions cut 1 base from V and 6 bases from J, with 10 bases between. The CDR3: CAISEFTRANEQFF. Written as DNA, the CDR3 is TGTGCCATCAGTGAGTTCACTAGGGCCAATGAGCAGTTCTTC.

The chain joins TRBV4-3 to TRBJ1-6, with TRBD1 as a possible D gene (5 bases). The V gene's germline CDR1 is LGHNA and CDR2 YSLEER. The CDR3 has 19 amino acids. V gave up 0 bases and J gave up 7 bases, with 22 bases separating them. The CDR3 sequence: CASSQDLSPGSTSNSPLHF. CDR3 nucleotides: TGCGCCAGCAGCCAAGATCTCTCTCCAGGGTCGACTTCGAATTCACCCCTCCACTTT.

The gene calls are TRBV2 and TRBJ1-2; a possible D gene is TRBD1 (6 bases). The CDR3 contains 16 residues. Looked up from germline, CDR1 is SNHLY and CDR2 is FYNNEI. V lost 0 bases, J lost 4 bases, and 15 bases lay in between. CDR3 DNA sequence: TGTGCCAGCAGTGAAGCTTGGACAGAGGAGGTCTATGGCTACACCTTC. It specifies CASSEAWTEEVYGYTF.

The chain employs TRBV7-2 and TRBJ2-7, with 10 positions matching TRBD2. V trimming: 5 bases; J trimming: 2 bases; junction bases outside the gene matches: 6. The CDR3 sequence is 15 residues long. CDR1 is SGHTA, CDR2 FQGNSA, per germline. This chain's CDR3 is CASSVVAGGTYEQYF. In DNA form, the CDR3 reads TGTGCCAGCAGCGTTGTAGCGGGGGGCACCTACGAGCAGTACTTC.

The rearrangement joins TRBV29-1 to TRBJ1-1; possible D gene TRBD1, 5 bases. This CDR3 has 12 amino acids. V lost 7 bases and J 7 bases, leaving 16 bases between the germline ends. The germline V gene has CDR1 SQVTM and CDR2 ANQGSEA. The DNA of the CDR3 is TGCAGCGCCTTGGGGGAGGAGTTTGAAGCTTTCTTT. It translates to CSALGEEFEAFF.

The chain has TRBV30 and TRBJ2-2, with 10 bases aligning to TRBD1. The trim removed 5 bases at V and 2 bases at J, leaving 2 bases unmatched. The CDR3 is 14 residues long. The germline V gene encodes CDR1 GTSNPN and CDR2 SVGIG (reference sequence). CDR3 residues: CAWRTGGNTGELFF. The CDR3 nucleotides are TGTGCCTGGCGGACAGGGGGAAACACCGGGGAGCTGTTTTTT.

The table lists this clone with a count of one. The gene calls are TRBV15 and TRBJ2-5; TRBD1 matches at 7 bases. Losses at the gene ends were 1 base for V and 2 bases for J; bases not matched to a gene: 7. Germline V lookup: CDR1 LNHNV, CDR2 YYDKDF (reference sequence). This CDR3 spans 16 amino acids. The CDR3 reads CATSRGAGGSQETQYF. CDR3 nucleotide sequence: TGTGCCACCAGCAGAGGGGCAGGGGGATCTCAAGAGACCCAGTACTTC. Full variable domain (remainder filled in from reference TRBV15 and TRBJ2-5): DAMVIQNPRYQVTQFGKPVTLSCSQTLNHNVMYWYQQKSSQAPKLLFHYYDKDFNNEADTPDNFQSRRPNTSFCFLDIRSPGLGDTAMYLCATSRGAGGSQETQYFGPGTRLLVL.

The chain recombines TRBV29-1 with TRBJ1-3; TRBD1 is a possible D gene (5 bases). V lost 3 bases to trimming and J lost 0 bases, with 6 bases between them. Germline V lookup: CDR1 SQVTM, CDR2 ANQGSEA. This CDR3 is built from 13 residues. The CDR3 loop reads CSVDGGSGNTIYF. The CDR3 DNA follows: TGCAGCGTTGATGGGGGCTCTGGAAACACCATATATTTT. Looking up the rest from reference TRBV29-1 and TRBJ1-3 gives the full variable domain: SAVISQKPSRDICQRGTSLTIQCQVDSQVTMMFWYRQQPGQSLTLIATANQGSEATYESGFVIDKFPISRPNLTFSTLTVSNMSPEDSSIYLCSVDGGSGNTIYFGEGSWLTVV.